This T cell receptor beta chain appears in the sequencing data of a study of shared clonotypes between healthy human individuals. Produced via immunoSEQ multiplex PCR; TCRdb's table is partial and in-frame only. The sample includes roughly 300,000 clones, around 90% of them seen just once. The receptor was derived from a man between 18 and 35 years old in good health. The sequencing input was memory CD8+ T cells sorted from blood. The subset is: CD45RO+ cells pooled with CCR7-negative TemRA cells.

The CDR3 loop is CASSPGAAVEQFF. CDR3 nucleotides: TGTGCCAGCAGCCCCGGGGCCGCAGTTGAGCAGTTCTTC. The V gene is TRBV7-9, the J gene TRBJ2-1; D may correspond to TRBD1 or TRBD2 (5 bases each). This CDR3 has 13 amino acids. The germline V gene encodes CDR1 SEHNR and CDR2 FQNEAQ (reference sequence). V lost 5 bases to trimming and J lost 9 bases, with 14 bases between them.